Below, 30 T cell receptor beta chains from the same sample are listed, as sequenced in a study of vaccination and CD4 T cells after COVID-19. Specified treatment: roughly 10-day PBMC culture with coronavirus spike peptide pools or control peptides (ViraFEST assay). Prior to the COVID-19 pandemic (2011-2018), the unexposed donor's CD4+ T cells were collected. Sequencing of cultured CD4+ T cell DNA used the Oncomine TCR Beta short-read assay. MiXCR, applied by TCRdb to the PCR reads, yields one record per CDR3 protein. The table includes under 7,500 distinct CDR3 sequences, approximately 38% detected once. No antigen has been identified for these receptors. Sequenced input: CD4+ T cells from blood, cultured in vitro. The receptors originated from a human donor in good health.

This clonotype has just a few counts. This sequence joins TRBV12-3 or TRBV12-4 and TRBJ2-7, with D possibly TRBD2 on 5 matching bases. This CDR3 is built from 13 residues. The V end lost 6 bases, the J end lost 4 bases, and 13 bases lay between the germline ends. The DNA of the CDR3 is TGTGCCAGCAGACGGACTCTGATTTACGAGCAGTACTTC. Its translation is CASRRTLIYEQYF.

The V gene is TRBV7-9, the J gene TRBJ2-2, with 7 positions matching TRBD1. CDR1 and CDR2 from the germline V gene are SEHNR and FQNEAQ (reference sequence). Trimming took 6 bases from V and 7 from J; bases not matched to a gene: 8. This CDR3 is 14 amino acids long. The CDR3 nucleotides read TGTGCCAGCAGACAAGACAGGGAAAACGGGGAGCTGTTTTTT. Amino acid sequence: CASRQDRENGELFF.

CDR3 sequence: CASSYSTDAQPQHF. In DNA, the CDR3 is TGTGCCAGCAGTTACTCTACCGATGCCCAGCCCCAGCATTTT. This sequence joins TRBV6-5 and TRBJ1-5; D is ambiguous. This CDR3 is 14 amino acids long. The germline V and J ends were trimmed by 0 bases and 7 bases, with 10 bases remaining between them. Germline CDR1 and CDR2: MNHEY and SVGAGI.

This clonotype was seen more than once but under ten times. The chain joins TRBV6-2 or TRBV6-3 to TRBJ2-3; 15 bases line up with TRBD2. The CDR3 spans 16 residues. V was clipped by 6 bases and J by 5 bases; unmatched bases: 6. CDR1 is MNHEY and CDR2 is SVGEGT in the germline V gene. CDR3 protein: CASRLGLAGGLDTQYF. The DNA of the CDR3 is TGTGCCAGCAGACTCGGACTAGCGGGGGGGTTAGATACGCAGTATTTT.

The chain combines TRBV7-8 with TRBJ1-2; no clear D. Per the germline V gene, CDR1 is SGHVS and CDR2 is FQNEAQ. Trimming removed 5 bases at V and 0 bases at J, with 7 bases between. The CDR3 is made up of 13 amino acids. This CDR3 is CASSREANYGYTF. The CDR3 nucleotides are TGTGCCAGCAGCCGGGAGGCTAACTATGGCTACACCTTC.

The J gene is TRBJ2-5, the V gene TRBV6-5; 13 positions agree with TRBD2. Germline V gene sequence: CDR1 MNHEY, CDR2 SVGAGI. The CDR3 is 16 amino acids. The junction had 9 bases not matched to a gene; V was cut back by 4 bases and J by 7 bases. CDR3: CASSSGLAGRGGTQYF. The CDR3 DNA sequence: TGTGCCAGCAGTTCGGGACTAGCGGGAAGGGGTGGGACCCAGTACTTC.

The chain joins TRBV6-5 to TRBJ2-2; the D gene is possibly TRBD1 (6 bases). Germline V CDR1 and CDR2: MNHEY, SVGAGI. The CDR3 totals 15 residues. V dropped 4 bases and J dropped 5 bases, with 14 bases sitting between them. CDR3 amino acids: CASSFPGAGTGELFF. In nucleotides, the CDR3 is TGTGCCAGCAGTTTCCCAGGGGCCGGTACCGGGGAGCTGTTTTTT.

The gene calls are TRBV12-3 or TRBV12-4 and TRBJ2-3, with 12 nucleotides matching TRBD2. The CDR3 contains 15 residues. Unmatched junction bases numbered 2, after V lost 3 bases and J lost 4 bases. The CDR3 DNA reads TGTGCCAGCAGTTTCCTAGCGGGAGGGCCAGATACGCAGTATTTT. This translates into CASSFLAGGPDTQYF.

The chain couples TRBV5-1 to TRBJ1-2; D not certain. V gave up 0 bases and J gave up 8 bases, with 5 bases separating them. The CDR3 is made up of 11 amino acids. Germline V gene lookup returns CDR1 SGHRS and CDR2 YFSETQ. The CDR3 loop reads CASSLDAGYTF. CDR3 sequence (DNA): TGCGCCAGCAGCTTGGATGCCGGCTACACCTTC. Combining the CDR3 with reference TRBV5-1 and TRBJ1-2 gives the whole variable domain KAGVTQTPRYLIKTRGQQVTLSCSPISGHRSVSWYQQTPGQGLQFLFEYFSETQRNKGNFPGRFSGRQFSNSRSEMNVSTLELGDSALYLCASSLDAGYTFGSGTRLTVV.

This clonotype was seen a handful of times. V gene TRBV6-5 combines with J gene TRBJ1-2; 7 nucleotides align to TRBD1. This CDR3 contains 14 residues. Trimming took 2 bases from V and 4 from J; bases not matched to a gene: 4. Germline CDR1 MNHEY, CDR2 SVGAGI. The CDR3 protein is CASSYKQGVYGYTF. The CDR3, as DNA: TGTGCCAGCAGTTACAAGCAGGGGGTCTATGGCTACACCTTC.

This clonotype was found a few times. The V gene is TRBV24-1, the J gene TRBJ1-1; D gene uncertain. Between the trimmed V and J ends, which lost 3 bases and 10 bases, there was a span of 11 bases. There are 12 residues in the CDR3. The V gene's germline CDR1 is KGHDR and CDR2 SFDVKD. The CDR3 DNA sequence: TGTGCCACCAGTGATACCCCATTTAGAGCTTTCTTT. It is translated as CATSDTPFRAFF.

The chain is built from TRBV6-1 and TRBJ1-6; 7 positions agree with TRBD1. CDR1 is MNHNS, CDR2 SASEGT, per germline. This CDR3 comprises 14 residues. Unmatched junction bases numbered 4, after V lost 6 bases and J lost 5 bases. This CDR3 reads CASRLDRDNSPLHF. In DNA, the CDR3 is TGTGCCAGCAGATTAGACAGGGATAATTCACCCCTCCACTTT.

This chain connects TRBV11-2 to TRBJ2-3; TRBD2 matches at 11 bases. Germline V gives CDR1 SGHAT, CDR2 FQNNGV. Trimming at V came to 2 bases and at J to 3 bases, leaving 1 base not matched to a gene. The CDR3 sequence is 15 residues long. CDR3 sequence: CASSLLAGGTDTQYF. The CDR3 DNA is TGTGCCAGCAGCTTACTAGCGGGAGGTACAGATACGCAGTATTTT.

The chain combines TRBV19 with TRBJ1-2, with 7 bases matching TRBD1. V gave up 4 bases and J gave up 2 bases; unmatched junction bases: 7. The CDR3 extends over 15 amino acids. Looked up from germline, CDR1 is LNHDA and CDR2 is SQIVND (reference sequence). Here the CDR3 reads CASSTAVQGNYGYTF. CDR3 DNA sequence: TGTGCCAGTAGTACAGCGGTACAGGGGAACTATGGCTACACCTTC.

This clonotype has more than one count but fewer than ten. DNA for the CDR3: TGTGCCAGCAGTTTAGGAGGAGCCCTGGCAGAGACCCAGTACTTC. Protein product: CASSLGGALAETQYF. This chain connects TRBV12-3 or TRBV12-4 to TRBJ2-5; no firm D call. The CDR3 length is 15 residues. The V end was cut by 1 base, the J end by 4 bases, with 13 bases between.

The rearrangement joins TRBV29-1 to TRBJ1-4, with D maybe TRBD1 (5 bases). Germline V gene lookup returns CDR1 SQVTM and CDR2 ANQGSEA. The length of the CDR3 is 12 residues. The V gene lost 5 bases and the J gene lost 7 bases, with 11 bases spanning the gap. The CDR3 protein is CSVLTGPEKLFF. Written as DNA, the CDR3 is TGCAGCGTTCTCACAGGCCCTGAAAAACTGTTTTTT.

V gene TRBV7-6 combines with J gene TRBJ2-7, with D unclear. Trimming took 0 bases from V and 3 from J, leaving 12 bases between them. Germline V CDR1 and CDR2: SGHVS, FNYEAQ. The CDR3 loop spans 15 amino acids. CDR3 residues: CASSLADGVGYEQYF. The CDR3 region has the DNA TGTGCCAGCAGCTTAGCGGACGGAGTTGGCTACGAGCAGTACTTC.

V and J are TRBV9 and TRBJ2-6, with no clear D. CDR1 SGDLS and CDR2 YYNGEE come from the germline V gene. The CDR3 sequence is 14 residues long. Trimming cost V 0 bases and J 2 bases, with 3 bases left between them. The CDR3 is CASSVEAGANVLTF. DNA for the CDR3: TGTGCCAGCAGCGTAGAGGCTGGGGCCAACGTCCTGACTTTC.

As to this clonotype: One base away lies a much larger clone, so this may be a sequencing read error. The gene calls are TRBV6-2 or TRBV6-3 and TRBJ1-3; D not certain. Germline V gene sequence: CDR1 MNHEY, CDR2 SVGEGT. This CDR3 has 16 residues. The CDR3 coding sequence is TGTGCCAGCAGTTACAAAGGGCCACTCTCTGGAAACATCATATATTTT. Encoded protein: CASSYKGPLSGNIIYF.

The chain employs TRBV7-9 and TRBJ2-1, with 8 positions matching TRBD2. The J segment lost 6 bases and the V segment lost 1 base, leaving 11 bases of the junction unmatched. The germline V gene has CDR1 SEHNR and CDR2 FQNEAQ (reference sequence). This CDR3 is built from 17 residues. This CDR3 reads CASSLGVLAGPANEQFF. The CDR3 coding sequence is TGTGCCAGCAGCTTAGGAGTCCTAGCGGGTCCGGCCAATGAGCAGTTCTTC.

Written as DNA, the CDR3 is TGTGCCAGCAGCCTGTCGACTTACCACAGTTACGAGCAGTACTTC. Residues: CASSLSTYHSYEQYF. The genes are TRBV6-1 and TRBJ2-7; D gene ambiguous. With 6 bases removed from V and 4 bases from J, the gap between germline ends came to 19 bases. CDR1 and CDR2 (germline): MNHNS, SASEGT. The CDR3 sequence is 15 residues long.

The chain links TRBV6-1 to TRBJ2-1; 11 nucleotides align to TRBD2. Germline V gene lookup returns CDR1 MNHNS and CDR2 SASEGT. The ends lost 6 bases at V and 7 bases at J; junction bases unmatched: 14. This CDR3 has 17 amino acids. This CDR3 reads CASSHSFPSGGRNEQFF. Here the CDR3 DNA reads TGTGCCAGCAGCCATTCTTTCCCTAGCGGGGGGAGGAATGAGCAGTTCTTC.

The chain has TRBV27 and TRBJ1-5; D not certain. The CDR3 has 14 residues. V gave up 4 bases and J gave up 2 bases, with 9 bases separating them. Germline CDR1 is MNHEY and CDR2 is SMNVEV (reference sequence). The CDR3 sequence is CASSSGWGNQPQHF. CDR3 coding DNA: TGTGCCAGCAGTTCGGGTTGGGGCAATCAGCCCCAGCATTTT.

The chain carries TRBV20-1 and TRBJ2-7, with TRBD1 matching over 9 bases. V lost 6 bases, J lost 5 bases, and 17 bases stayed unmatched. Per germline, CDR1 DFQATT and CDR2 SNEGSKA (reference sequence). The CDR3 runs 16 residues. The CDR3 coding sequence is TGCAGTGCCGGACAGGGGTTGAGGAAAGTACCCCACGAGCAGTACTTC. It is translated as CSAGQGLRKVPHEQYF.

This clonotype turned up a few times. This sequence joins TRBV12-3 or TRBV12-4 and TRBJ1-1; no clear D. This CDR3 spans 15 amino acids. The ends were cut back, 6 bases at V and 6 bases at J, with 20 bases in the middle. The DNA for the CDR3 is TGTGCCAGCAGACCTACACTTGGTACCTCTTCTGAAGCTTTCTTT. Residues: CASRPTLGTSSEAFF.

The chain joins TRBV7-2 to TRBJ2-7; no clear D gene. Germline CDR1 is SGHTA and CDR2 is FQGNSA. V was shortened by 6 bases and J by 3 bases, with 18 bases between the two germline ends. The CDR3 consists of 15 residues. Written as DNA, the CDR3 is TGTGCCAGCAGTCCGGCCGGCAGAGGATACTACGAGCAGTACTTC. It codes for CASSPAGRGYYEQYF.

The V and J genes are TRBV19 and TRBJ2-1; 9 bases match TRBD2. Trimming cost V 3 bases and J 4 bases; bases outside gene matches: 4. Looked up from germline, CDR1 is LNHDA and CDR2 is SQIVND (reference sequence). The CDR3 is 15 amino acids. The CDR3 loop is CASSIASGTYNEQFF. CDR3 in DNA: TGTGCCAGTAGTATCGCTAGCGGGACATACAATGAGCAGTTCTTC.

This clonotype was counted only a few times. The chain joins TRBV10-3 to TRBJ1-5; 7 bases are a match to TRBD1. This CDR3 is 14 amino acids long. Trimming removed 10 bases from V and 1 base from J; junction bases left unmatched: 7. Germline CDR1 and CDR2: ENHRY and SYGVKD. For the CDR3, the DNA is TGTGCCACTCGACAGGGCCTAAGCAATCAGCCCCAGCATTTT. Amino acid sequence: CATRQGLSNQPQHF.

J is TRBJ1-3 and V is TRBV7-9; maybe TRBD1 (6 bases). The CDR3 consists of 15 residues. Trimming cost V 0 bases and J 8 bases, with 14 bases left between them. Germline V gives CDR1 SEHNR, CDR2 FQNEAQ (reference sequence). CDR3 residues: CASSLATSAGDTIYF. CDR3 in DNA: TGTGCCAGCAGCTTAGCGACATCGGCAGGGGACACCATATATTTT.

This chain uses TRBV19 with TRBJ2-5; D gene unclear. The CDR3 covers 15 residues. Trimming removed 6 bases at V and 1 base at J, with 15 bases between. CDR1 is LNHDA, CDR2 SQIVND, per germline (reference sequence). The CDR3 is CASSLGAAPQETQYF. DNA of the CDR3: TGTGCCAGTAGCCTGGGTGCGGCACCCCAAGAGACCCAGTACTTC.